This entry lists 30 T cell receptor beta chains sequenced from one sample in a study of shared clonotypes between healthy human individuals. Method: immunoSEQ multiplex PCR; TCRdb's copy keeps in-frame clones and lacks some. The table has millions of clones, 85% to 95% seen once. Sample: naive CD4+ T cells sorted from blood. Noted subset: CD45RA+ positively selected. These receptors came from a man in his late teens or twenties in good health.

The rearrangement joins TRBV30 to TRBJ2-5; D ambiguous. Germline V lookup: CDR1 GTSNPN, CDR2 SVGIG (reference sequence). V was clipped by 3 bases and J by 0 bases, with 17 bases between them. The CDR3 has 16 residues. CDR3 coding DNA: TGTGCCTGGAGGCCCCGGAGTGCACTCTACCAAGAGACCCAGTACTTC. It encodes CAWRPRSALYQETQYF.

A single count supports this clone. The chain links TRBV5-6 to TRBJ2-5; 7 positions match TRBD2. CDR1 and CDR2 from the germline V gene are SGHDT and YYEEEE. The CDR3 runs 16 residues. J lost 4 bases, V lost 4 bases, and 13 bases had no gene match. CDR3 in DNA: TGTGCCAGCAGCCCAGGGAGGGTGTTAAGGGCAGAGACCCAGTACTTC. Translation gives CASSPGRVLRAETQYF.

The chain joins TRBV18 to TRBJ2-7, with 12 bases aligning to TRBD2. Germline CDR1 KGHSH, CDR2 LQKENI. The CDR3 extends over 17 amino acids. J lost 2 bases, V lost 4 bases, and 9 bases had no gene match. CDR3 residues: CASSRTIGLAGTYEQYF. The DNA of the CDR3 is TGTGCCAGCTCACGAACTATCGGACTAGCGGGAACCTACGAGCAGTACTTC.

The chain couples TRBV5-1 to TRBJ2-5, with unresolved D. The germline V and J ends were trimmed by 4 bases and 5 bases, with 9 bases remaining between them. The V gene's germline CDR1 is SGHRS and CDR2 YFSETQ. This CDR3 contains 12 residues. The CDR3 sequence: CASSAASETQYF. The CDR3 nucleotides are TGCGCCAGCAGCGCCGCCTCCGAGACCCAGTACTTC.

The CDR3 DNA reads as TGTGCCAGCAGCCCACAGACAGGGGGCGGCTATGGCTACACCTTC. Protein product: CASSPQTGGGYGYTF. The rearrangement links TRBV9 to TRBJ1-2; TRBD1 agrees at 10 bases. The length of the CDR3 is 15 residues. Trimming removed 4 bases from V and 4 bases from J; junction bases left unmatched: 7. Germline V lookup: CDR1 SGDLS, CDR2 YYNGEE.

CDR3 residues: CASSFNGEGKDTQYF. Written as DNA, the CDR3 is TGTGCCAGCAGTTTTAACGGGGAAGGGAAAGATACGCAGTATTTT. The chain is built from TRBV28 and TRBJ2-3, with a possible D match to TRBD2 (5 bases). This CDR3 has 15 residues. Trimming took off 3 bases at V and 5 bases at J, with 15 bases between the two ends. From germline, CDR1 is MDHEN and CDR2 SYDVKM.

This chain uses TRBV5-4 with TRBJ2-6; 7 nucleotides match TRBD1. The CDR3 covers 16 residues. Germline CDR1 and CDR2: SGHNT and YYREEE (reference sequence). V lost 3 bases, J lost 4 bases, and 7 bases stayed unmatched. CDR3 protein: CASSSNRGTGANVLTF. The DNA for the CDR3 is TGTGCCAGCAGCTCGAACAGGGGTACAGGGGCCAACGTCCTGACTTTC.

This sequence joins TRBV27 and TRBJ2-4; D is undetermined. The CDR3 has 13 amino acids. Trimming pared 3 bases from V and 9 bases from J, leaving 12 bases between. Germline assignment: CDR1 MNHEY and CDR2 SMNVEV (reference sequence). CDR3 region: CASSLLRTGIQYF. The CDR3 DNA sequence: TGTGCCAGCAGTTTGCTTAGGACGGGCATTCAGTACTTC.

The chain joins TRBV11-2 to TRBJ2-2; 8 bases are shared with TRBD1. Germline loops: CDR1 SGHAT, CDR2 FQNNGV. V trimming: 1 base; J trimming: 6 bases; junction bases outside the gene matches: 4. The CDR3 consists of 15 residues. This CDR3 is CASSLVPGGSGELFF. CDR3 DNA sequence: TGTGCCAGCAGCTTAGTTCCAGGGGGCTCCGGGGAGCTGTTTTTT.

In its sample, this clone was seen once. CDR3 residues: CASSSVPTGELFF. CDR3 nucleotide sequence: TGCGCCAGCAGCTCCGTCCCCACCGGGGAGCTGTTTTTT. The gene calls are TRBV5-1 and TRBJ2-2, with D unclear. The CDR3 runs 13 residues. Trimming stripped 3 bases from V and 4 bases from J, with 7 bases between. In germline, CDR1 is SGHRS, CDR2 YFSETQ.

In regard to this clone: The same CDR3 arises from other DNA sequences in this sample as well. The CDR3 reads CAWSGREQYF. The CDR3 DNA reads TGTGCCTGGAGTGGGCGCGAGCAGTACTTC. V usage is TRBV30 and J usage is TRBJ2-7; D unresolved. The germline CDR1 and CDR2 sequences are GTSNPN and SVGIG (reference sequence). The CDR3 is 10 residues long. The V and J ends lost 1 base and 6 bases respectively, with 4 bases between them. Together with reference TRBV30 and TRBJ2-7, the CDR3 gives the full variable domain: SQTIHQWPATLVQPVGSPLSLECTVEGTSNPNLYWYRQAAGRGLQLLFYSVGIGQISSEVPQNLSASRPQDRQFILSSKKLLLSDSGFYLCAWSGREQYFGPGTRLTVT.

With regard to this clone: Different DNA sequences within this sample yield the same CDR3. V usage is TRBV19 and J usage is TRBJ1-5; D call uncertain. This CDR3 spans 12 amino acids. Germline-derived CDR1 and CDR2 are LNHDA and SQIVND (reference sequence). V lost 2 bases and J lost 7, with 6 bases in between. Here the CDR3 reads CASSILGQPQHF. The CDR3 DNA sequence: TGTGCCAGTAGTATATTAGGGCAGCCCCAGCATTTT.

This clone has just one count. Other DNA sequences in this specimen translate into the identical CDR3. The rearrangement uses TRBV6-5 and TRBJ1-4; maybe TRBD1 (6 bases). This CDR3 is 14 amino acids long. CDR1 is MNHEY, CDR2 SVGAGI, per germline. V was clipped by 2 bases and J by 4 bases, with 8 bases between them. The DNA of the CDR3 is TGTGCCAGCAGTTACGGAGGGGGTAATGAAAAACTGTTTTTT. Its translation is CASSYGGGNEKLFF.

The gene calls are TRBV4-3 and TRBJ2-5; maybe TRBD1 (5 bases). Germline-derived CDR1 and CDR2 are LGHNA and YSLEER. CDR3 length: 16 residues. V was trimmed by 1 base and J by 0 bases, leaving 12 bases between them. Written as DNA, the CDR3 is TGCGCCAGCAGCCAAGGGACACTTATGTACCAAGAGACCCAGTACTTC. Protein product: CASSQGTLMYQETQYF.

The J gene is TRBJ1-2, the V gene TRBV2; 8 bases fit TRBD1. The CDR3 runs to 15 residues. The V gene end was trimmed by 2 bases and the J gene end by 4 bases; junction bases not matched to a gene: 6. The germline V gene has CDR1 SNHLY and CDR2 FYNNEI. The CDR3 is CASSEFYRGTYGYTF. CDR3 sequence (DNA): TGTGCCAGCAGTGAATTTTACAGGGGGACCTATGGCTACACCTTC.

The rearrangement uses TRBV6-4 and TRBJ2-1; maybe TRBD1 (5 bases). The CDR3 loop spans 16 amino acids. CDR1 is MRHNA, CDR2 SNTAGT, per germline. Deletions cut 4 bases from V and 0 bases from J, with 13 bases between. The CDR3, as DNA: TGTGCCAGCAGTGCCGTGGGGCTTTCCTCCTACAATGAGCAGTTCTTC. It yields the protein CASSAVGLSSYNEQFF.

The gene calls are TRBV25-1 and TRBJ2-3; 14 bases match TRBD2. The length of the CDR3 is 18 residues. Germline CDR1 MGHDK, CDR2 SYGVNS. Trimming cost V 1 base and J 4 bases; bases outside gene matches: 7. As DNA, the CDR3 is TGTGCCAGCAGTGAATTCCTTGGGACTAGCGGGAGCCCAGATACGCAGTATTTT. Protein sequence: CASSEFLGTSGSPDTQYF. Complete variable domain (other parts from reference TRBV25-1 and TRBJ2-3): EADIYQTPRYLVIGTGKKITLECSQTMGHDKMYWYQQDPGMELHLIHYSYGVNSTEKGDLSSESTVSRIRTEHFPLTLESARPSHTSQYLCASSEFLGTSGSPDTQYFGPGTRLTVL.

The chain uses TRBV30 and TRBJ2-1; 10 bases align to TRBD1. The CDR3 contains 12 residues. In germline, CDR1 is GTSNPN, CDR2 SVGIG (reference sequence). The DNA for the CDR3 is TGTGCGCGGGACAGGGGATCTAATGAGCAGTTCTTC. This translates into CARDRGSNEQFF.

For this clone: In the same sample, other DNA sequences code for this CDR3. The V and J genes are TRBV18 and TRBJ2-5, with D possibly TRBD1 on 6 matching bases. This CDR3 has 15 amino acids. CDR1 KGHSH and CDR2 LQKENI come from the germline V gene. V gave up 1 base and J gave up 1 base, with 10 bases separating them. CDR3 nucleotides: TGTGCCAGCTCACCACTAACAGGGACCCAAGAGACCCAGTACTTC. Protein: CASSPLTGTQETQYF.

This rearrangement joins TRBV18 to TRBJ1-1, with D hard to call. Germline-derived CDR1 and CDR2 are KGHSH and LQKENI. The V end lost 0 bases, the J end lost 0 bases, and 5 bases lay between the germline ends. CDR3 length: 14 amino acids. The CDR3 loop is CASSPPVMNTEAFF. The CDR3 coding sequence is TGTGCCAGCTCACCACCAGTAATGAACACTGAAGCTTTCTTT.

For the CDR3, the DNA is TGTGCCAGCAGCTGGAGTGTTGTGGACAATGAGCAGTTCTTC. This sequence encodes CASSWSVVDNEQFF. V gene TRBV11-2 combines with J gene TRBJ2-1, with D hard to call. Trimming pared 4 bases from V and 5 bases from J, leaving 12 bases between. Germline-derived CDR1 and CDR2 are SGHAT and FQNNGV. This CDR3 has 14 amino acids.

This chain connects TRBV2 to TRBJ2-3, with D perhaps matching TRBD1 (5 bases). Trimming removed 6 bases from V and 3 bases from J, with 10 bases in between. This CDR3 has 13 amino acids. Germline CDR1 reads SNHLY; CDR2 reads FYNNEI. This CDR3 reads CASRVSGTDTQYF. The CDR3 coding sequence is TGTGCCAGCAGGGTTTCAGGGACAGATACGCAGTATTTT.

This chain joins TRBV7-9 and TRBJ2-5; D is ambiguous. Between the trimmed V and J ends, which lost 4 bases and 2 bases, there was a span of 8 bases. CDR1 SEHNR and CDR2 FQNEAQ come from the germline V gene (reference sequence). CDR3 length: 13 residues. CDR3 sequence: CASSSYQQETQYF. CDR3 sequence (DNA): TGTGCCAGCAGCTCCTACCAGCAAGAGACCCAGTACTTC. Variable domain in full (rest from reference TRBV7-9 and TRBJ2-5): DTGVSQNPRHKITKRGQNVTFRCDPISEHNRLYWYRQTLGQGPEFLTYFQNEAQLEKSRLLSDRFSAERPKGSFSTLEIQRTEQGDSAMYLCASSSYQQETQYFGPGTRLLVL.

V gene TRBV14 combines with J gene TRBJ2-7, with D possibly matching TRBD2 (6 bases). The length of the CDR3 is 15 residues. The V and J ends lost 1 base and 2 bases respectively, with 12 bases between them. CDR1 is SGHDN, CDR2 FVKESK, per germline. This chain's CDR3 is CASSQGRGEAYEQYF. The DNA of the CDR3 is TGTGCCAGCAGCCAAGGAAGAGGGGAGGCCTACGAGCAGTACTTC.

This chain connects TRBV19 to TRBJ1-5; D is possibly TRBD1 (5 bases). The CDR3 has 13 amino acids. V was clipped by 3 bases and J by 5 bases, with 8 bases between them. From germline, CDR1 is LNHDA and CDR2 SQIVND (reference sequence). The CDR3 nucleotides read TGTGCCAGTAGTATGGCGGGGGATCAGCCCCAGCATTTT. It encodes CASSMAGDQPQHF.

The chain recombines TRBV30 with TRBJ1-4, with a weak D call TRBD1 (6 bases). Trimming removed 2 bases at V and 3 bases at J, with 13 bases between. The germline V gene encodes CDR1 GTSNPN and CDR2 SVGIG (reference sequence). CDR3 length: 15 residues. CDR3 in amino acids: CAWSLGKGANEKLFF. The CDR3 DNA reads as TGTGCCTGGAGTCTGGGGAAGGGGGCTAATGAAAAACTGTTTTTT.

The V call is TRBV23-1, the J call TRBJ2-3; D is ambiguous. TRBV23-1 falls under the ORF class, with uncertain function. This CDR3 spans 10 amino acids. The CDR3 DNA follows: TGCGGGGTTTTTATAGATACGCAGTATTTT. Its translation is CGVFIDTQYF.

The V and J genes are TRBV29-1 and TRBJ2-5, with 10 bases fitting TRBD1. Germline CDR1 reads SQVTM; CDR2 reads ANQGSEA. This CDR3 is 14 amino acids long. The V segment lost 5 bases and the J segment 5 bases; nucleotides outside the gene matches: 8. The CDR3 DNA sequence: TGCAGCGTTTCCCGGGACAGGGGCTTGGAGACCCAGTACTTC. The encoded protein is CSVSRDRGLETQYF.

The chain joins TRBV19 to TRBJ2-5; 7 bases fit TRBD2. V was pared by 1 base and J by 2 bases, with 1 base of the junction left unmatched. The CDR3 contains 14 residues. CDR1 LNHDA and CDR2 SQIVND come from the germline V gene (reference sequence). In nucleotides, the CDR3 is TGTGCCAGTAGTATAGGCGGGGGTCAAGAGACCCAGTACTTC. This sequence encodes CASSIGGGQETQYF. The full variable domain, with the rest looked up from reference TRBV19 and TRBJ2-5, is DGGITQSPKYLFRKEGQNVTLSCEQNLNHDAMYWYRQDPGQGLRLIYYSQIVNDFQKGDIAEGYSVSREKKESFPLTVTSAQKNPTAFYLCASSIGGGQETQYFGPGTRLLVL.

This clone appeared many times. V gene TRBV4-3 combines with J gene TRBJ2-4; 11 nucleotides match TRBD2. This CDR3 has 17 amino acids. The ends lost 1 base at V and 3 bases at J; junction bases unmatched: 5. CDR1 is LGHNA, CDR2 YSLEER, per germline. CDR3 bases: TGCGCCAGCAGCCAAGTAGCGGGAGGGACCAGCAAAAACATTCAGTACTTC. It encodes CASSQVAGGTSKNIQYF.